Listed below are T cell receptor beta chains from one sample, sequenced in a study of tumor-infiltrating lymphocytes in oesophageal squamous cell carcinoma. Each CDR3 protein is one row after TCRdb ran MiXCR on the PCR reads. The repertoire has over 10,000 distinct CDR3 sequences, about three fifths of them found once; the top ten carry about 31%. The source material was esophageal tumor tissue. Every receptor here comes from a female donor with esophageal squamous cell carcinoma. Each CDR3 is given with its conserved first and last residue. D genes are given only for firm matches. Rows give clone size only sometimes, using once, few, many, or a class for an expanded clone.

CDR3 DNA: TGTGCCAGCAGCTTAGCGCCTAGCGGGAGTTATACGCAGTATTTT; CDR3 protein: CASSLAPSGSYTQYF; D gene: TRBD2; J gene: TRBJ2-3; V gene: TRBV7-9; clone size: NA
CDR3 DNA: TGTGCCAGCAGCGCAGTATGGGACAGGGGTTTCGCAGATACGCAGTATTTT; CDR3 protein: CASSAVWDRGFADTQYF; D gene: TRBD1; J gene: TRBJ2-3; V gene: TRBV7-6; clone size: NA
CDR3 DNA: TGTGCCAGCTCACCGGACAGGGTCCACAATGAGCAGTTCTTC; CDR3 protein: CASSPDRVHNEQFF; D gene: TRBD1; J gene: TRBJ2-1; V gene: TRBV18; clone size: NA
CDR3 DNA: TGTGCCAGCAGCTCAGGGGAGACCTACAATGAGCAGTTCTTC; CDR3 protein: CASSSGETYNEQFF; D gene: NA; J gene: TRBJ2-1; V gene: TRBV5-4; clone size: NA
CDR3 DNA: TGTGCCAGCAGCAGGCGGGATTACAATGAGCAGTTCTTC; CDR3 protein: CASSRRDYNEQFF; D gene: NA; J gene: TRBJ2-1; V gene: TRBV7-6; clone size: few
CDR3 DNA: TGTGCCAGCAGCTCCGGACTAGCGGGAGGCCCTTTCGATGAGCAGTTCTTC; CDR3 protein: CASSSGLAGGPFDEQFF; D gene: TRBD2; J gene: TRBJ2-1; V gene: TRBV7-9; clone size: NA
CDR3 DNA: TGTGCCAGCAGTCAGACCCGATACCCGGACGAGCAGTACTTC; CDR3 protein: CASSQTRYPDEQYF; D gene: NA; J gene: TRBJ2-7; V gene: TRBV7-2; clone size: many
CDR3 DNA: TGTGCCAGTAAAGGAACAGGAACCTACGAGCAGTACTTC; CDR3 protein: CASKGTGTYEQYF; D gene: NA; J gene: TRBJ2-7; V gene: TRBV19; clone size: NA
CDR3 DNA: TGTGCCAGCAGCCCGGACAGGACGGCCTACAATGAGCAGTACTTC; CDR3 protein: CASSPDRTAYNEQYF; D gene: TRBD1; J gene: TRBJ2-5; V gene: TRBV7-3; clone size: NA
CDR3 DNA: TGTGCCACCATGAAAATAGGGAGCCTACTCTCTGGGGCCAACGTCCTGACTTTC; CDR3 protein: CATMKIGSLLSGANVLTF; D gene: NA; J gene: TRBJ2-6; V gene: TRBV11-2; clone size: NA
CDR3 DNA: TGTGCCAGCAGCTCCCCCGAAAGGACTAGCACAATTGAGCAGTTCTTC; CDR3 protein: CASSSPERTSTIEQFF; D gene: TRBD2; J gene: TRBJ2-1; V gene: TRBV7-2; clone size: NA
CDR3 DNA: TGTGCCATCAGTGGTACTCTAGCGCCGAGCTCCTACAATGAGCAGTTCTTC; CDR3 protein: CAISGTLAPSSYNEQFF; D gene: NA; J gene: TRBJ2-1; V gene: TRBV10-3; clone size: few
CDR3 DNA: TGTGCCAGCAGCTCACTAGCGGGGAACTACGAGCAGTACTTC; CDR3 protein: CASSSLAGNYEQYF; D gene: TRBD2; J gene: TRBJ2-7; V gene: TRBV7-6; clone size: few
CDR3 DNA: TGTGCCAGCAGTTTAGTTGCGGTAGAAGATACGCAGTACTTC; CDR3 protein: CASSLVAVEDTQYF; D gene: NA; J gene: TRBJ2-7; V gene: TRBV12-3/TRBV12-4; clone size: NA
CDR3 DNA: TGTGCCAGCAGTTTTTATGCAGGGAAAAACGAGCAGTACTTC; CDR3 protein: CASSFYAGKNEQYF; D gene: NA; J gene: TRBJ2-7; V gene: TRBV12-3/TRBV12-4; clone size: NA
CDR3 DNA: TGTGCCAGCAGCGAAGGACAGGGGCCCTCCTACGAGCAGTACTTC; CDR3 protein: CASSEGQGPSYEQYF; D gene: TRBD1; J gene: TRBJ2-7; V gene: TRBV7-8; clone size: few
CDR3 DNA: TGTGCCAGCGGCAAGGACCAAGAGACCCAGTACTTC; CDR3 protein: CASGKDQETQYF; D gene: NA; J gene: TRBJ2-5; V gene: TRBV11-3; clone size: NA
CDR3 DNA: TGTGCCACCGTCTTTCCCGGGACAGATTCTTACGAGCAGTACTTC; CDR3 protein: CATVFPGTDSYEQYF; D gene: TRBD1; J gene: TRBJ2-7; V gene: TRBV10-3; clone size: NA
CDR3 DNA: TGTGCCAGTGCTAAGCAAGCGGAAAACATTCAGTACTTC; CDR3 protein: CASAKQAENIQYF; D gene: NA; J gene: TRBJ2-4; V gene: TRBV6-1; clone size: many
CDR3 DNA: TGTGCCAGCAGCAAATCGGGACAGGGTTACCACGAGCAGTACTTC; CDR3 protein: CASSKSGQGYHEQYF; D gene: TRBD1; J gene: TRBJ2-7; V gene: TRBV6-9; clone size: NA
CDR3 DNA: TGTGCCAGCAGCGAGTCCCAGGGCCTCTACGAGCAGTACTTC; CDR3 protein: CASSESQGLYEQYF; D gene: NA; J gene: TRBJ2-7; V gene: TRBV7-3; clone size: NA
CDR3 DNA: TGTGCCAGCACCATAGGGGGCGCGGTCGGCTACACCTTC; CDR3 protein: CASTIGGAVGYTF; D gene: TRBD1; J gene: TRBJ1-2; V gene: TRBV6-1; clone size: many